This T cell receptor beta chain derives from a study of blood T cell repertoires in COVID-19. TCRdb keeps only in-frame clones here, not all; method: immunoSEQ multiplex PCR. This repertoire shows 100,000 or so clones, 90% to 95% found once; its top ten account for approximately 4.2%. The trim removed 5 bases at V and 0 bases at J, leaving 9 bases unmatched. The CDR3 is 17 residues long. Germline-derived CDR1 and CDR2 are SGHVS and FNYEAQ. The sequence was collected from a human donor with active COVID-19. The donor label of this sample is uncertain. The J gene is TRBJ2-3, the V gene TRBV7-6; 9 nucleotides agree with TRBD2. The sample comprised peripheral blood. This CDR3 reads CASSRYASGTSTDTQYF. CDR3 in DNA: TGTGCCAGCAGCCGGTATGCTAGCGGGACTAGCACAGATACGCAGTATTTT.